The 30 T cell receptor beta chains given below trace back to one sample, sequenced in a study of T cells in Graves' hyperthyroidism and ophthalmopathy. RNA transcripts served as the template for amplifying TCR beta CDR3 regions. First-round RT-PCR of the TCR CDR3 relied on the HTBI primer set. TCRdb re-derived calls from the multiplex PCR reads in MiXCR, one entry per CDR3 protein. The sample carries 300,000 to 500,000 distinct CDR3 sequences, 11% to 15% recorded once. Material for sequencing was blood. The receptors come from a man aged 45-65 years with Graves' ophthalmopathy.

Concerning this clonotype: This may stem from a read error, because a much larger clone lies one nucleotide away. This chain links TRBV5-5 with TRBJ1-2; possible D gene TRBD1, 5 bases. The CDR3 contains 13 residues. Per the germline V gene, CDR1 is SGHKS and CDR2 is YYEKEE (reference sequence). The CDR3 reads CAGSLSGYRGYTF. The CDR3 bases are TGTGCCGGCAGCTTGTCAGGGTACCGTGGCTACACCTTC.

This clonotype showed up many times. CDR3 in DNA: TGTGCCAGCGCTGACAGGGGGAGAGAGACCCAGTACTTC. Its protein product is CASADRGRETQYF. The J gene is TRBJ2-5, the V gene TRBV13; 9 bases are a match to TRBD1. Trimming at V came to 8 bases and at J to 4 bases, leaving 5 bases not matched to a gene. The CDR3 has 13 amino acids. Germline V gives CDR1 PRHDT, CDR2 FYEKMQ (reference sequence).

This clonotype came up a few times. The chain is built from TRBV29-1 and TRBJ2-5; possible D gene TRBD2, 6 bases. This CDR3 contains 12 residues. Germline V gives CDR1 SQVTM, CDR2 ANQGSEA. The V gene lost 2 bases and the J gene lost 5 bases, with 9 bases spanning the gap. CDR3 nucleotides: TGCAGCGTTGAACCCGGAGGGGAGACCCAGTACTTC. Protein: CSVEPGGETQYF.

At least ten counts were recorded for this clonotype. The genes are TRBV20-1 and TRBJ1-2, with D unresolved. The CDR3 runs 12 residues. Trimming shortened V by 4 bases and J by 4 bases, and 10 bases separated the two germline ends. Germline V lookup: CDR1 DFQATT, CDR2 SNEGSKA (reference sequence). The CDR3 loop reads CSANTGSYGYTF. The CDR3 nucleotides read TGCAGTGCTAACACTGGTTCCTATGGCTACACCTTC.

This clonotype was recorded once. One base away lies a much larger clone, so this may be a sequencing read error. The chain combines TRBV30 with TRBJ2-2; a possible D gene is TRBD2 (6 bases). Germline CDR1 and CDR2: GTSNPN and SVGIG (reference sequence). The CDR3 runs to 15 residues. The CDR3 DNA sequence: TGTGCCTGGAGAGCAGGCGGGGCGAACACCGGGGAGCTGTCTTTT. This sequence encodes CAWRAGGANTGELSF.

A few counts support this clonotype. The chain carries TRBV19 and TRBJ2-6; D ambiguous. V dropped 5 bases and J dropped 4 bases, with 12 bases sitting between them. The CDR3 has 15 residues. Germline V gene data show CDR1 as LNHDA and CDR2 as SQIVND (reference sequence). Here the CDR3 reads CASSYSGSGANVLTF. The CDR3 DNA follows: TGTGCCAGTAGTTACTCAGGTTCCGGGGCCAACGTCCTGACTTTC.

This clonotype has ten or more counts. The rearrangement links TRBV28 to TRBJ2-3; D possibly corresponds to TRBD2 (5 bases). The V end was cut by 6 bases, the J end by 0 bases, with 10 bases between. Per the germline V gene, CDR1 is MDHEN and CDR2 is SYDVKM. This CDR3 is 14 amino acids long. The CDR3 nucleotides are TGTGCCAGCAGACTCGGAGGCAGCACAGATACGCAGTATTTT. Translated: CASRLGGSTDTQYF.

Concerning this clonotype itself: Germline is not matched at one junction end, which may reflect a read error. The chain recombines TRBV7-9 with TRBJ1-6, with TRBD1 matching over 9 bases. The germline V gene has CDR1 SEHNR and CDR2 FQNEAQ (reference sequence). This CDR3 spans 12 amino acids. DNA of the CDR3: TGTGCCAGCAGCTCGGACAGGGGACCCTTAAACTTT. Translating gives CASSSDRGPLNF. Full variable domain (missing parts from reference TRBV7-9 and TRBJ1-6): DTGVSQNPRHKITKRGQNVTFRCDPISEHNRLYWYRQTLGQGPEFLTYFQNEAQLEKSRLLSDRFSAERPKGSFSTLEIQRTEQGDSAMYLCASSSDRGPLNFGNGTRLTVT.

This clonotype was picked up many times. V and J are TRBV5-1 and TRBJ2-1, with a weak D call TRBD2 (6 bases). The CDR3 has 14 residues. Trimming cost V 0 bases and J 8 bases, with 12 bases left between them. Germline CDR1 reads SGHRS; CDR2 reads YFSETQ. The CDR3 DNA sequence: TGCGCCAGCAGCTTGGGATCGGGGAGGCATGAGCAGTTCTTC. It specifies CASSLGSGRHEQFF.

The sample holds many counts of this clonotype. The chain is built from TRBV7-9 and TRBJ2-7; the D is unclear. The CDR3 consists of 12 residues. The V end lost 5 bases, the J end lost 0 bases, and 5 bases lay between the germline ends. Per germline, CDR1 SEHNR and CDR2 FQNEAQ (reference sequence). CDR3 amino acids: CASSPSSYEQYF. The CDR3 coding sequence is TGTGCCAGCAGCCCTTCCTCCTACGAGCAGTACTTC.

This clonotype was observed many times. The chain employs TRBV7-2 and TRBJ2-1, with D possibly being TRBD1 (6 bases). CDR1 and CDR2 from the germline V gene are SGHTA and FQGNSA. Trimming removed 1 base at V and 15 bases at J, with 13 bases between. This CDR3 comprises 12 residues. The chain's CDR3 is CASSLEVGAGFF. CDR3 in DNA: TGTGCCAGCAGCTTAGAGGTGGGGGCTGGGTTCTTC.

This clonotype was seen at least ten times. The genes are TRBV20-1 and TRBJ1-4; unclear D gene. Trimming pared 3 bases from V and 0 bases from J, leaving 5 bases between. The germline CDR1 and CDR2 sequences are DFQATT and SNEGSKA (reference sequence). The CDR3 covers 13 residues. CDR3 in amino acids: CSASRTTNEKLFF. CDR3 sequence (DNA): TGCAGTGCTAGCAGAACAACTAATGAAAAACTGTTTTTT.

The rearrangement uses TRBV6-1 and TRBJ2-7; D may match TRBD1 or TRBD2 (5 bases each). The CDR3 runs to 15 residues. The germline V and J ends were trimmed by 8 bases and 6 bases, with 23 bases remaining between them. The germline V gene encodes CDR1 MNHNS and CDR2 SASEGT. Here the CDR3 reads CASGEDGAGAFEQYF. CDR3 bases: TGTGCCAGCGGAGAGGACGGGGCAGGTGCCTTCGAGCAGTACTTC.

This clonotype was found a few times. The chain recombines TRBV6-1 with TRBJ2-1; D ambiguous. Looked up from germline, CDR1 is MNHNS and CDR2 is SASEGT. The CDR3 has 12 amino acids. Trimming shortened V by 1 base and J by 10 bases, and 8 bases separated the two germline ends. CDR3 nucleotides: TGTGCCAGCAGTGAAGGAATACCCGAGCAGTTCTTC. Translated, it gives CASSEGIPEQFF.

This chain joins TRBV29-1 and TRBJ2-5, with TRBD1 matching over 7 bases. Trimming cost V 7 bases and J 5 bases; bases outside gene matches: 4. This CDR3 comprises 11 residues. Germline CDR1 SQVTM, CDR2 ANQGSEA. The CDR3 bases are TGCAGCGGGGGACAGCCGGAGACCCAGTACTTC. This codes for CSGGQPETQYF.

The CDR3 DNA is TGCGCCAGCAGCTTGACCGGACAGGGCATGAACACTGAAGCTTTCTTT. Protein product: CASSLTGQGMNTEAFF. This rearrangement joins TRBV5-1 to TRBJ1-1, with 8 bases fitting TRBD1. The CDR3 consists of 16 residues. The germline gives CDR1 SGHRS, CDR2 YFSETQ. Trimming at V came to 1 base and at J to 0 bases, leaving 5 bases not matched to a gene.

This clonotype has more than one count but fewer than ten. The chain carries TRBV7-2 and TRBJ2-3, with a weak D call TRBD1 (6 bases). This CDR3 is built from 11 residues. V was shortened by 7 bases and J by 14 bases, with 16 bases between the two germline ends. CDR1 is SGHTA and CDR2 is FQGNSA in the germline V gene. The CDR3 DNA sequence: TGTGCCAGCACCAAGGGGGTTGTTTGGTATTTT. It yields the protein CASTKGVVWYF.

J is TRBJ2-5 and V is TRBV20-1; D might be TRBD1 (6 bases). The CDR3 has 13 residues. Between the trimmed V and J ends, which lost 5 bases and 5 bases, there was a span of 15 bases. Per germline, CDR1 DFQATT and CDR2 SNEGSKA (reference sequence). CDR3 in amino acids: CSAPSTGRETQYF. In DNA, the CDR3 is TGCAGTGCTCCATCGACAGGACGGGAGACCCAGTACTTC.

Many counts were recorded for this clonotype. The genes are TRBV10-3 and TRBJ2-7, with TRBD2 identical over 8 bases. V shed 4 bases, J shed 0 bases, and the junction held 5 bases outside the gene matches. Per the germline V gene, CDR1 is ENHRY and CDR2 is SYGVKD. This CDR3 has 15 residues. CDR3 sequence: CAISARGGTSYEQYF. CDR3 nucleotide sequence: TGTGCCATCAGTGCACGGGGGGGAACCTCCTACGAGCAGTACTTC.

There are many counts of this clonotype. The junction shows a germline mismatch at one end, possibly a read error. The genes are TRBV10-3 and TRBJ2-7; perhaps TRBD2 as D (5 bases). This CDR3 spans 14 amino acids. Germline V gives CDR1 ENHRY, CDR2 SYGVKD. As DNA, the CDR3 is TGTGCCATCAGTGAGTCGACGGACTCCCACGAGCAGTACTTC. Its protein product is CAISESTDSHEQYF.

This clonotype turned up a few times. The rearrangement uses TRBV6-1 and TRBJ2-7, with D perhaps matching TRBD2 (6 bases). Germline CDR1 MNHNS, CDR2 SASEGT. V lost 5 bases, J lost 5 bases, and 37 bases lay in between. This CDR3 has 21 amino acids. CDR3 in amino acids: CASSYKRRATAGFVTTHEQYF. DNA for the CDR3: TGTGCCAGCAGTTATAAAAGGAGGGCGACTGCCGGTTTCGTTACGACCCACGAGCAGTACTTC.

This clonotype was seen a handful of times. The chain employs TRBV7-2 and TRBJ2-4; tentatively, D is TRBD1 (7 bases). The ends were cut back, 2 bases at V and 0 bases at J, with 11 bases in the middle. This CDR3 has 16 residues. The germline V gene has CDR1 SGHTA and CDR2 FQGNSA. CDR3 loop: CASSLRQGLAKNIQYF. The CDR3 DNA reads TGTGCCAGCAGCTTACGACAGGGACTAGCCAAAAACATTCAGTACTTC.

The chain combines TRBV5-1 with TRBJ1-1; TRBD1 matches at 8 bases. This CDR3 is built from 14 residues. Germline-derived CDR1 and CDR2 are SGHRS and YFSETQ. Trimming removed 3 bases from V and 0 bases from J; junction bases left unmatched: 1. The CDR3 DNA sequence: TGCGCCAGCAGCTCAGGGGGCGTGAACACTGAAGCTTTCTTT. Its translation: CASSSGGVNTEAFF.

The gene calls are TRBV27 and TRBJ2-3, with a possible D match to TRBD2 (5 bases). CDR3 length: 15 residues. V lost 7 bases, J lost 5 bases, and 19 bases lay in between. Germline assignment: CDR1 MNHEY and CDR2 SMNVEV (reference sequence). The chain's CDR3 is CASTPTWLAEDTQYF. CDR3 DNA sequence: TGTGCCAGCACCCCTACTTGGCTAGCCGAAGATACGCAGTATTTT.

This clonotype has a count of ten or more. The rearrangement joins TRBV28 to TRBJ2-5, with 8 bases fitting TRBD2. The CDR3 loop spans 13 amino acids. V lost 7 bases to trimming and J lost 2 bases; unmatched junction nucleotides: 3. The germline V gene encodes CDR1 MDHEN and CDR2 SYDVKM. CDR3 DNA: TGTGCCAGCATTAGCGGGACTCAAGAGACCCAGTACTTC. This translates into CASISGTQETQYF.

V is TRBV4-1 and J is TRBJ1-2, with D hard to call. The CDR3 is 15 residues long. Trimming removed 1 base at V and 4 bases at J, with 13 bases between. CDR1 is MGHRA and CDR2 is YSYEKL in the germline V gene. The CDR3 here is CASSQGTSGSYGYTF. The CDR3 region has the DNA TGCGCCAGCAGCCAAGGTACATCAGGTAGCTATGGCTACACCTTC.

The chain couples TRBV30 to TRBJ2-1, with 9 positions matching TRBD1. The CDR3 length is 17 residues. Losses at the gene ends were 1 base for V and 1 base for J; bases not matched to a gene: 8. Germline V lookup: CDR1 GTSNPN, CDR2 SVGIG (reference sequence). The DNA for the CDR3 is TGTGCCTGGAGTGGGGGGGGACAGGGCGAATCCTACAATGAGCAGTTCTTC. It yields the protein CAWSGGGQGESYNEQFF.

This chain links TRBV5-1 with TRBJ2-7; D perhaps matches TRBD1 (5 bases). This CDR3 region has 15 residues. Trimming took off 0 bases at V and 5 bases at J, with 15 bases between the two ends. The germline V gene encodes CDR1 SGHRS and CDR2 YFSETQ. CDR3 in DNA: TGCGCCAGCAGCTTGGGTCCAGGGATTCGGGACGAGCAGTACTTC. It yields the protein CASSLGPGIRDEQYF. Supplemented by reference TRBV5-1 and TRBJ2-7, the full variable domain reads KAGVTQTPRYLIKTRGQQVTLSCSPISGHRSVSWYQQTPGQGLQFLFEYFSETQRNKGNFPGRFSGRQFSNSRSEMNVSTLELGDSALYLCASSLGPGIRDEQYFGPGTRLTVT.

This clonotype was observed a few times. It may be a read error: a sequence one base away is much more abundant. The rearrangement joins TRBV28 to TRBJ2-3; 8 positions agree with TRBD1. The CDR3 sequence is 14 residues long. In germline, CDR1 is MDHEN, CDR2 SYDVKM. V trimming: 8 bases; J trimming: 4 bases; junction bases outside the gene matches: 8. CDR3 protein: CASGGQGQADTQYF. The CDR3 DNA sequence: TGTGCCAGCGGTGGACAGGGACAGGCAGATACGCAGTATTTT.

Many counts were recorded for this clonotype. The J gene is TRBJ1-5, the V gene TRBV12-3 or TRBV12-4, with 8 positions matching TRBD1. V shed 2 bases, J shed 2 bases, and the junction held 5 bases outside the gene matches. The CDR3 runs 16 residues. CDR3: CASSLQGAFGNQPQHF. As DNA, the CDR3 is TGTGCCAGCAGTTTACAGGGGGCGTTCGGCAATCAGCCCCAGCATTTT.